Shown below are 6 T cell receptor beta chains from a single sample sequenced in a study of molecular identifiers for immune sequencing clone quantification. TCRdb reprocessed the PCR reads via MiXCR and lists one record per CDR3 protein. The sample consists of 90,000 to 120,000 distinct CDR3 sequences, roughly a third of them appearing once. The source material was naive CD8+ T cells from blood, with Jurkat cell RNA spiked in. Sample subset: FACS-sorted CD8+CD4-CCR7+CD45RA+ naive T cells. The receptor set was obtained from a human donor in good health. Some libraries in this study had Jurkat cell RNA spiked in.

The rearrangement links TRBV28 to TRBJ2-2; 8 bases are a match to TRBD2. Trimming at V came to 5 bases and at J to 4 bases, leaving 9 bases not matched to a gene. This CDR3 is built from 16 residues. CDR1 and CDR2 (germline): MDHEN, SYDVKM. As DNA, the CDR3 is TGTGCCAGCAGTCCCAGGAGCGGGAGAGGCACCGGGGAGCTGTTTTTT. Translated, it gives CASSPRSGRGTGELFF.

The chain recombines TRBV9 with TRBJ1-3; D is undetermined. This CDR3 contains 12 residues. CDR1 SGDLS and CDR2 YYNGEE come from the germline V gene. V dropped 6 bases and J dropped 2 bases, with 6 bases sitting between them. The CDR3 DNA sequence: TGTGCCAGCACGGATACTGGAAACACCATATATTTT. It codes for CASTDTGNTIYF.

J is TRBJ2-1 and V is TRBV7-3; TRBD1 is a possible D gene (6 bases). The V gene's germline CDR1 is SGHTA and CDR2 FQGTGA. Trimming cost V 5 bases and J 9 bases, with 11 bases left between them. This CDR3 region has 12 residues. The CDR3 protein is CASSPVGGEQFF. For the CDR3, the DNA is TGTGCCAGCAGCCCGGTAGGGGGTGAGCAGTTCTTC.

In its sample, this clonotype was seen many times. CDR3: CATGDSHTYEQYF. The CDR3 DNA sequence: TGTGCCACGGGAGACAGCCATACCTACGAGCAGTACTTC. This rearrangement joins TRBV6-5 to TRBJ2-7, with a weak D call TRBD2 (6 bases). CDR1 is MNHEY and CDR2 is SVGAGI in the germline V gene. Trimming shortened V by 10 bases and J by 2 bases, and 15 bases separated the two germline ends. The CDR3 loop spans 13 amino acids.

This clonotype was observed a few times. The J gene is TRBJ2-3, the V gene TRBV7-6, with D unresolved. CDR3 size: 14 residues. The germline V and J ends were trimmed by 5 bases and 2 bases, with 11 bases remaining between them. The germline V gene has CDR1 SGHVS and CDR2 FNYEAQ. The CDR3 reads CASSPRVSTDTQYF. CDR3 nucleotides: TGTGCCAGCAGCCCCCGAGTTTCCACAGATACGCAGTATTTT.

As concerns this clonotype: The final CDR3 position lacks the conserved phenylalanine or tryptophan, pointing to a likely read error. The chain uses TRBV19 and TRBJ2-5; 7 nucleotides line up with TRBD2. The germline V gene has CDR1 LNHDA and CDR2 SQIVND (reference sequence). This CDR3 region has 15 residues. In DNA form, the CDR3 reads TGTGCCAGTAGAATAGGTGGCGGGAGAAGAGAGACCCAGTACATC. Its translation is CASRIGGGRRETQYI.